This T cell receptor beta chain was retrieved from a study of OX40 agonist ivuxolimab in advanced cancers. Study background: Prior therapy, whether anti-PD-1, anti-PD-L1 or anti-CTLA-4, was allowed, and approximately 40% had some. General study results and limits: It was not determined which antigens were specifically recognized by the peripheral T cells that had undergone clonal expansion. Clonal expansion from baseline to week 6 occurred in both CD4+ and CD8+ T cells.

The data were produced by immunoSEQ multiplex PCR, yet TCRdb's version contains in-frame clones alone and is incomplete. The sample has 13,000 to 15,000 clones, about three quarters seen once. On this clone itself: What it binds is not known.

The CDR3 has 14 residues. Germline CDR1 and CDR2: SGHAT and FQNNGV. V was pared by 4 bases and J by 6 bases, with 7 bases of the junction left unmatched. Patients with autoimmune history or systemic immunosuppression were excluded. The sequence was obtained from an adult with an advanced solid tumor such as melanoma, head and neck, liver or kidney cancer. The chain recombines TRBV11-2 with TRBJ1-1, with 8 bases matching TRBD1. Sequenced material: CD4+ or CD8+ T cells sorted from blood, taken in a trial of the OX40 agonist ivuxolimab. This CDR3 reads CASSSTGGSSEAFF. In DNA form, the CDR3 reads TGTGCCAGCAGCTCCACAGGGGGTTCTTCTGAAGCTTTCTTT. Supplemented by reference TRBV11-2 and TRBJ1-1, the full variable domain reads EAGVAQSPRYKIIEKRQSVAFWCNPISGHATLYWYQQILGQGPKLLIQFQNNGVVDDSQLPKDRFSAERLKGVDSTLKIQPAKLEDSAVYLCASSSTGGSSEAFFGQGTRLTVV.